This T cell receptor beta chain stems from a study of stem cell transplantation in POMP-related autoinflammatory disease. This table comes from immunoSEQ multiplex PCR, and its TCRdb copy is limited to in-frame clones, with some not included. The sample holds more than 8,500 clones; 70% to 80% are singletons and the top ten take approximately 4.4%. The source is a human patient with POMP-related autoinflammation and immune dysregulation (PRAID). Some of these T cells may belong to the graft donor. This specimen consisted of CD4+ T cells from PBMCs, obtained after stem cell transplantation.

The CDR3 spells CASSYHPYNEQFF. The CDR3 DNA follows: TGTGCCAGCAGTTATCACCCCTACAATGAGCAGTTCTTC. The chain is built from TRBV6-2 or TRBV6-3 and TRBJ2-1, with no clear D. The V gene's germline CDR1 is MNHEY and CDR2 SVGEGT. The CDR3 has 13 amino acids. V lost 3 bases and J lost 2, with 5 bases in between.